This TCR beta chain emerged from a study of T cells in Graves' hyperthyroidism and ophthalmopathy. Researchers took RNA transcripts and amplified the TCR beta CDR3 regions from them. HTBI primers were used for first-round RT-PCR of the TCR CDR3. TCRdb fed the multiplex PCR reads into MiXCR, producing one record per CDR3 protein. The sample shows 500,000 to 550,000 distinct CDR3 sequences, 15% to 20% of them seen only once. There are 16 residues in the CDR3. The V and J ends lost 6 bases and 4 bases respectively, with 16 bases between them. The germline V gene has CDR1 MNHEY and CDR2 SVGEGT. The rearrangement joins TRBV6-2 or TRBV6-3 to TRBJ2-6; D may be TRBD1 (6 bases). The origin of this receptor is a man in his forties with Graves' ophthalmopathy. The sequenced sample was blood. CDR3 loop: CASRQGLKTGANVLTF. The CDR3, as DNA: TGTGCCAGCAGACAGGGATTGAAGACCGGGGCCAACGTCCTGACTTTC.